This T cell receptor beta chain is from a study of T cells in Graves' hyperthyroidism and ophthalmopathy. This clonotype has a handful of counts. The J segment lost 0 bases and the V segment lost 4 bases, leaving 6 bases of the junction unmatched. CDR3 length: 15 residues. Germline CDR1 reads SNHLY; CDR2 reads FYNNEI. The TCR beta CDR3 regions underwent amplification using RNA transcripts as the source. TCR CDR3 regions were first amplified by RT-PCR with HTBI primers. MiXCR, run by TCRdb on the multiplex PCR reads, gives a single entry per CDR3 protein. The sample includes hundreds of thousands of distinct CDR3 sequences, approximately 15% of them seen just once.

This chain uses TRBV2 with TRBJ2-7, with 7 bases lining up with TRBD2. Material: blood. The receptor's source is a woman in her 50s with Graves' ophthalmopathy. The CDR3 DNA reads as TGTGCCAGCAGTGGAGGGACTACCCACTCCTACGAGCAGTACTTC. This translates into CASSGGTTHSYEQYF. The whole variable domain, remainder taken from reference TRBV2 and TRBJ2-7, is EPEVTQTPSHQVTQMGQEVILRCVPISNHLYFYWYRQILGQKVEFLVSFYNNEISEKSEIFDDQFSVERPDGSNFTLKIRSTKLEDSAMYFCASSGGTTHSYEQYFGPGTRLTVT.